This TCR beta chain comes out of a study of human T cells and chemical hapten exposure. Broader study findings: PT1 expanded TCR counts correlated positively with patch test score.

This clonotype was recorded a few times. The antigen remains undetermined. Using its own MiXCR run on the RACE reads, TCRdb lists one record per CDR3 protein. The sample lists about 80,000 distinct CDR3 sequences, 14% occurring once. Time point described: pre-sensitization, week 0. Stated treatment: therapeutic diphenylcyclopropenone sensitization with weekly scalp DPC. The input for sequencing was whole blood, taken in connection with sensitization to the hapten diphenylcyclopropenone (DPC). The sequence was obtained from a woman aged 50 to 60 with alopecia areata. Some clones in this sample may be carry-over from other donors' samples.

The CDR3 reads CASSPQGTGRGAFF. The DNA of the CDR3 is TGTGCCAGCAGTCCCCAAGGGACAGGTCGTGGAGCTTTCTTT. The rearrangement joins TRBV28 to TRBJ1-1, with 8 positions matching TRBD1. V was clipped by 5 bases and J by 10 bases; unmatched bases: 12. CDR1 MDHEN and CDR2 SYDVKM come from the germline V gene. This CDR3 is 14 amino acids long.